These 18 T cell receptor beta chains originate from one sample sequenced in a study of Ad26.COV2.S vaccination and SARS-CoV-2 variants. TCRdb keeps only in-frame clones here, not all; method: immunoSEQ multiplex PCR. The sample records some 450,000 clones, roughly 88% being singletons. Treatment in this sample: 19 received Ad26.COV2.S at low or high dose, single or two shots; roughly five received placebo; per-sample allocation not given. Day 63 following the first vaccine or placebo injection was when the samples were taken. The material sequenced was peripheral blood, taken in a trial of Ad26.COV2.S vaccine versus placebo. These receptor sequences come from a person aged 18 to 65 who received the Ad26.COV2.S COVID-19 vaccine or a placebo.

The genes are TRBV7-2 and TRBJ2-3, with TRBD1 matching over 7 bases. This CDR3 has 14 amino acids. The V gene end was trimmed by 5 bases and the J gene end by 2 bases; junction bases not matched to a gene: 4. Germline V CDR1 and CDR2: SGHTA, FQGNSA. The DNA for the CDR3 is TGTGCCAGCAGCCCCGGGACAGCCACAGATACGCAGTATTTT. This sequence encodes CASSPGTATDTQYF. Together with reference TRBV7-2 and TRBJ2-3, the CDR3 gives the full variable domain: GAGVSQSPSNKVTEKGKDVELRCDPISGHTALYWYRQSLGQGLEFLIYFQGNSAPDKSGLPSDRFSAERTGGSVSTLTIQRTQQEDSAVYLCASSPGTATDTQYFGPGTRLTVL.

V is TRBV5-1 and J is TRBJ2-7, with TRBD1 matching 8 bases. Trimming cost V 4 bases and J 3 bases; bases outside gene matches: 6. From germline, CDR1 is SGHRS and CDR2 YFSETQ. This CDR3 region has 14 residues. CDR3 nucleotides: TGCGCCAGCAGCCCCCGGACAGGGTTCTACGAGCAGTACTTC. Protein product: CASSPRTGFYEQYF.

The rearrangement joins TRBV29-1 to TRBJ2-5; 12 bases map to TRBD2. The CDR3 consists of 18 residues. Germline values: CDR1 SQVTM, CDR2 ANQGSEA. J was trimmed by 5 bases and V by 1 base; bases with no gene match: 14. CDR3: CSVEGGDPSGRAWETQYF. The CDR3 DNA sequence: TGCAGCGTTGAAGGAGGGGATCCTAGCGGGAGGGCCTGGGAGACCCAGTACTTC.

The chain is built from TRBV4-3 and TRBJ2-1, with 9 bases fitting TRBD2. Trimming took 0 bases from V and 2 from J; bases not matched to a gene: 8. This CDR3 has 18 residues. CDR1 is LGHNA, CDR2 YSLEER, per germline. CDR3 protein: CASSQELAGGSTYNEQFF. CDR3 nucleotide sequence: TGCGCCAGCAGCCAAGAATTGGCGGGAGGGAGCACCTACAATGAGCAGTTCTTC.

V and J are TRBV5-6 and TRBJ2-7, with 10 bases matching TRBD2. Germline V gene lookup returns CDR1 SGHDT and CDR2 YYEEEE. The CDR3 contains 19 residues. V lost 3 bases and J lost 3; bases outside the gene matches: 18. CDR3 sequence (DNA): TGTGCCAGCAGCTGGACGCGGGCCTTCGGACTAGCGGAGAACTACGAGCAGTACTTC. Protein sequence: CASSWTRAFGLAENYEQYF.

CDR3 amino acids: CASSSGLAGGLINNEQFF. CDR3 coding DNA: TGTGCCAGCAGCAGCGGACTAGCGGGAGGATTGATCAACAATGAGCAGTTCTTC. The chain links TRBV5-8 to TRBJ2-1; 14 bases line up with TRBD2. The germline V gene has CDR1 SGHTS and CDR2 YDEGEE. V shed 4 bases, J shed 5 bases, and the junction held 11 bases outside the gene matches. CDR3 length equals 18 residues.

This clone was picked up one time. The V and J genes are TRBV28 and TRBJ2-7, with TRBD1 matching 11 bases. CDR3 size: 15 residues. The V gene end was trimmed by 6 bases and the J gene end by 2 bases; junction bases not matched to a gene: 6. The germline CDR1 and CDR2 sequences are MDHEN and SYDVKM. The CDR3 coding sequence is TGTGCCAGCAGGAGTCCGGGACAGGGGGCCTACGAGCAGTACTTC. Residues: CASRSPGQGAYEQYF.

The V gene is TRBV10-2, the J gene TRBJ2-7; D possibly corresponds to TRBD2 (5 bases). Germline V gene sequence: CDR1 WSHSY, CDR2 SAAADI. This CDR3 contains 14 residues. V lost 4 bases, J lost 0 bases, and 10 bases lay in between. The CDR3 loop reads CASSAPGDSYEQYF. In DNA, the CDR3 is TGCGCCAGCAGTGCACCCGGGGACTCCTACGAGCAGTACTTC.

The CDR3 nucleotides are TGCGCCAGCAGCAGAGAACTACAGGGATCCTATAATTCACCCCTCCACTTT. Its protein product is CASSRELQGSYNSPLHF. This chain joins TRBV5-1 and TRBJ1-6, with D perhaps TRBD1 (6 bases). The CDR3 has 17 amino acids. Trimming removed 4 bases from V and 1 base from J, with 15 bases in between. Germline V CDR1 and CDR2: SGHRS, YFSETQ.

This clone occurred a few times. The gene calls are TRBV10-3 and TRBJ2-3, with D perhaps TRBD2 (7 bases). The V end lost 5 bases, the J end lost 2 bases, and 14 bases lay between the germline ends. CDR1 ENHRY and CDR2 SYGVKD come from the germline V gene. The CDR3 contains 15 residues. CDR3 bases: TGTGCCATCAGTACCCCGGGGGGCCTCACAGATACGCAGTATTTT. This translates into CAISTPGGLTDTQYF.

This chain uses TRBV9 with TRBJ2-1, with 7 bases that match TRBD2. Germline V gene lookup returns CDR1 SGDLS and CDR2 YYNGEE. This CDR3 is built from 14 residues. V dropped 0 bases and J dropped 6; count of bases not matched to a gene: 3. Here the CDR3 reads CASSVAGTINEQFF. The CDR3 DNA is TGTGCCAGCAGCGTAGCCGGGACTATCAATGAGCAGTTCTTC.

This clone showed up just a few times. V is TRBV6-1 and J is TRBJ2-4; D gene unclear. Trimming shortened V by 0 bases and J by 2 bases, and 8 bases separated the two germline ends. Germline loops: CDR1 MNHNS, CDR2 SASEGT. The CDR3 sequence is 15 residues long. CDR3 loop: CASSEAGGTKNIQYF. In DNA form, the CDR3 reads TGTGCCAGCAGTGAAGCGGGTGGGACCAAAAACATTCAGTACTTC.

V and J are TRBV6-5 and TRBJ2-1; 8 nucleotides match TRBD2. The CDR3 extends over 11 amino acids. Unmatched junction bases numbered 6, after V lost 5 bases and J lost 15 bases. Germline CDR1 is MNHEY and CDR2 is SVGAGI. In DNA, the CDR3 is TGTGCCAGCAGTCCGGGACTAGGGTGGTTCTTC. It is translated as CASSPGLGWFF.

The CDR3, as DNA: TGTGCCAGCAGCAAAGCAGGGACTCAAGAGACCCAGTACTTC. Protein product: CASSKAGTQETQYF. The genes are TRBV5-6 and TRBJ2-5; weak D call: TRBD2 (6 bases). There are 14 residues in the CDR3. Trimming shortened V by 4 bases and J by 2 bases, and 12 bases separated the two germline ends. Germline-derived CDR1 and CDR2 are SGHDT and YYEEEE.

V and J are TRBV27 and TRBJ2-1, with D maybe TRBD2 (6 bases). The length of the CDR3 is 11 residues. Germline V gene sequence: CDR1 MNHEY, CDR2 SMNVEV (reference sequence). Trimming cost V 6 bases and J 8 bases, with 8 bases left between them. CDR3 sequence: CASRASDEQFF. As DNA, the CDR3 is TGTGCCAGCAGGGCTAGCGATGAGCAGTTCTTC.

The chain employs TRBV14 and TRBJ2-6; D gene ambiguous. The CDR3 runs to 17 residues. Germline V CDR1 and CDR2: SGHDN, FVKESK. The V gene lost 2 bases and the J gene lost 0 bases, with 11 bases spanning the gap. CDR3: CASSQFRVLSGANVLTF. CDR3 coding DNA: TGTGCCAGCAGCCAATTTAGGGTCCTCTCTGGGGCCAACGTCCTGACTTTC.

The rearrangement joins TRBV5-4 to TRBJ2-7; D perhaps matches TRBD2 (6 bases). Germline V gene lookup returns CDR1 SGHNT and CDR2 YYREEE (reference sequence). The CDR3 has 15 residues. Deletions cut 2 bases from V and 7 bases from J, with 19 bases between. The CDR3 sequence is CASSFWGGTPGEQYF. CDR3 DNA: TGTGCCAGCAGCTTTTGGGGCGGGACCCCGGGAGAGCAGTACTTC.

This clone came up a few times. This chain connects TRBV3-1 (or the pseudogene TRBV3-2) to TRBJ2-3; a possible D gene is TRBD2 (5 bases). Per the germline V gene, CDR1 is LGHDT and CDR2 is YNNKEL (reference sequence). The germline V and J ends were trimmed by 1 base and 4 bases, with 9 bases remaining between them. This CDR3 has 14 residues. The DNA for the CDR3 is TGTGCCAGCAGCCAAGGCGGGTTGTCAGATACGCAGTATTTT. Protein sequence: CASSQGGLSDTQYF.